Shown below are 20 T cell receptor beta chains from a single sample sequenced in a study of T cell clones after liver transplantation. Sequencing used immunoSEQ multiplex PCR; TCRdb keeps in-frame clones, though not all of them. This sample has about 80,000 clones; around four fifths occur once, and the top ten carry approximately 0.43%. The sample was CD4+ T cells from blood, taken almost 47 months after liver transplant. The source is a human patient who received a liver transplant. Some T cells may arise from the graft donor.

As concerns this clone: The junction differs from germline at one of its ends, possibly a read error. The CDR3 loop is CASSPPGLAGRGPVF. DNA of the CDR3: TGTGCCAGCAGCCCCCCGGGACTAGCGGGGAGGGGGCCGGTCTTC. The genes are TRBV5-4 and TRBJ2-1; TRBD2 aligns across 13 bases. Germline V gives CDR1 SGHNT, CDR2 YYREEE (reference sequence). This CDR3 comprises 15 residues.

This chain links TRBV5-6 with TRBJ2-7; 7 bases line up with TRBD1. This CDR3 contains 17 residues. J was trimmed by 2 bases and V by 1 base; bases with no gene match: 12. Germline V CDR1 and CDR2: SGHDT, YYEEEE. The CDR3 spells CASSLRFPDRAPYEQYF. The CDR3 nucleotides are TGTGCCAGCAGCTTGCGATTCCCCGACAGGGCGCCCTACGAGCAGTACTTC.

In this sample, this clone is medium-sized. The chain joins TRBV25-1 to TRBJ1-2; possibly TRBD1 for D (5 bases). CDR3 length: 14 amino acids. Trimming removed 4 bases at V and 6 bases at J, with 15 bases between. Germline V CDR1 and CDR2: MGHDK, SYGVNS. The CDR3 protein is CASSGNLGGDGYTF. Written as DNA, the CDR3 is TGTGCCAGCAGTGGAAATTTGGGGGGGGATGGCTACACCTTC.

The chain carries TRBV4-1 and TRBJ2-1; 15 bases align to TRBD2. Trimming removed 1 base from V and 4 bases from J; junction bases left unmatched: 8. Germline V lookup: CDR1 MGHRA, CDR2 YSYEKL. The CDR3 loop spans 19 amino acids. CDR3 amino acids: CASSQVRRTSGRDYNEQFF. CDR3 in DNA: TGCGCCAGCAGCCAAGTCAGGAGGACTAGCGGGAGGGATTACAATGAGCAGTTCTTC.

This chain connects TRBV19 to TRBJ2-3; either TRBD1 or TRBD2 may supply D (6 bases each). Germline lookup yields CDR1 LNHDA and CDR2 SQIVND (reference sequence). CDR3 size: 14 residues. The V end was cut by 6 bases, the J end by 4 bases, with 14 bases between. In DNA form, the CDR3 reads TGTGCCAGTAGACCTCCGGGGGCTTCAGATACGCAGTATTTT. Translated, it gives CASRPPGASDTQYF.

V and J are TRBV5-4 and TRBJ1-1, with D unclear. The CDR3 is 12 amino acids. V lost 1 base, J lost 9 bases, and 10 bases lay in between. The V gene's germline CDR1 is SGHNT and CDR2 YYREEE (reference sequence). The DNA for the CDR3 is TGTGCCAGCAGCTTGAAAGGATGGAAAGCTTTCTTT. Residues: CASSLKGWKAFF.

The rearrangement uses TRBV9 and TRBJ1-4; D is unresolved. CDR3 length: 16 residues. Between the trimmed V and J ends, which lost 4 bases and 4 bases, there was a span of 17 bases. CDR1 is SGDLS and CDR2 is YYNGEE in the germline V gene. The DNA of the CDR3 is TGTGCCAGCAGCCCCCTTCTGGCAGTGGGTAATGAAAAACTGTTTTTT. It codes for CASSPLLAVGNEKLFF. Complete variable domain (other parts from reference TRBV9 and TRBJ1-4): DSGVTQTPKHLITATGQRVTLRCSPRSGDLSVYWYQQSLDQGLQFLIQYYNGEERAKGNILERFSAQQFPDLHSELNLSSLELGDSALYFCASSPLLAVGNEKLFFGSGTQLSVL.

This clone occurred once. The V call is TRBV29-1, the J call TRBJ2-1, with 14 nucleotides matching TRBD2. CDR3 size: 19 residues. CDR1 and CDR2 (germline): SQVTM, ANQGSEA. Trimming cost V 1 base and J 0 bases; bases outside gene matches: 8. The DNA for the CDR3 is TGCAGCGTTGAAGGGCGGACTAGCGGGAGGAGGAGCTCCTACAATGAGCAGTTCTTC. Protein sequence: CSVEGRTSGRRSSYNEQFF.

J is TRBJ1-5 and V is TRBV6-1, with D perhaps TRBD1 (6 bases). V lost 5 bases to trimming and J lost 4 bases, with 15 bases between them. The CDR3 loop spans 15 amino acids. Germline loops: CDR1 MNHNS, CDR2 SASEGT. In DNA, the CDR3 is TGTGCCAGCAGTCCCCGCGGACAGCCTAATCAGCCCCAGCATTTT. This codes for CASSPRGQPNQPQHF.

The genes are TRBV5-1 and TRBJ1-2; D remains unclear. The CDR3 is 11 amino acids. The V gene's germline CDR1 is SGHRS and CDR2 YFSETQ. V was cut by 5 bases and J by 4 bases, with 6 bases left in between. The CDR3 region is CASRGSYGYTF. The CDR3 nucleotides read TGCGCCAGCAGGGGGTCCTATGGCTACACCTTC.

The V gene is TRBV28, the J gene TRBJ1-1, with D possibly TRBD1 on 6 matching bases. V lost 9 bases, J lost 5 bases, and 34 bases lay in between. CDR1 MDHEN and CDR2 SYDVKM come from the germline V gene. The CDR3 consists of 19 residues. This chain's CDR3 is CASTAVYYSRGRGGTEAFF. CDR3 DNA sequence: TGTGCCAGTACAGCAGTTTATTATAGTAGGGGCAGGGGAGGGACTGAAGCTTTCTTT.

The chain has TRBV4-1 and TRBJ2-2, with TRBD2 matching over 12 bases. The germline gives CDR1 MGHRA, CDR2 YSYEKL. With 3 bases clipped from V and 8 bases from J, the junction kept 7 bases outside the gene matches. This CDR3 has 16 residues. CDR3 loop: CASSHQLAGGSGELFF. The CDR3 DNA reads TGCGCCAGCAGCCACCAACTAGCGGGAGGCTCTGGGGAGCTGTTTTTT.

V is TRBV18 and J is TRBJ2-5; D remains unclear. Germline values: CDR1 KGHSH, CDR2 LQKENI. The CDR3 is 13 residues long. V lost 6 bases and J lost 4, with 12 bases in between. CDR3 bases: TGTGCCAGCTCTACGACCCGCGGAGAGACCCAGTACTTC. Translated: CASSTTRGETQYF.

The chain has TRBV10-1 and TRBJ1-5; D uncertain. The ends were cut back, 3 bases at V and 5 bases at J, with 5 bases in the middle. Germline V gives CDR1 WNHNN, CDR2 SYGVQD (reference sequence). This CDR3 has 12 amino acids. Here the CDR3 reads CASSDSYQPQHF. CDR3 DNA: TGCGCCAGCAGTGATTCCTATCAGCCCCAGCATTTT.

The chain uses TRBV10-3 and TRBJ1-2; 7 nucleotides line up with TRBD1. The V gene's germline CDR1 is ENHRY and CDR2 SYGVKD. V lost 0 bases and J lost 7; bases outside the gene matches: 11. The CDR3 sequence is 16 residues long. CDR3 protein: CAISESSRQGGSGYTF. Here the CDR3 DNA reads TGTGCCATCAGTGAGTCGTCACGACAGGGAGGAAGTGGCTACACCTTC.

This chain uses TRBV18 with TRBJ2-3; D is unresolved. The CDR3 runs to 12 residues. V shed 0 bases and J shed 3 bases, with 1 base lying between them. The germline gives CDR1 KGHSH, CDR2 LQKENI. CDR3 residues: CASSPPTDTQYF. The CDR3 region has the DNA TGTGCCAGCTCACCACCTACAGATACGCAGTATTTT.

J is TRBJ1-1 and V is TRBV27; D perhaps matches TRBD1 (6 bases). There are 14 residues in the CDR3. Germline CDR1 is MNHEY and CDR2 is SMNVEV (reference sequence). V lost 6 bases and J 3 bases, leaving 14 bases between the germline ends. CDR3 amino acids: CASRLMRTDTEAFF. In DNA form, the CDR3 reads TGTGCCAGCAGATTGATGAGGACAGACACTGAAGCTTTCTTT.

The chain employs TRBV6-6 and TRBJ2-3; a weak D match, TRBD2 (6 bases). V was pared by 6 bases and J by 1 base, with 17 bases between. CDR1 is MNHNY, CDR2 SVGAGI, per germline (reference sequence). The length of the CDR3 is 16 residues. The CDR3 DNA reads TGTGCCAGCAGCCCCCCGGCTAGCGCCCGCACAGATACGCAGTATTTT. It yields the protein CASSPPASARTDTQYF.

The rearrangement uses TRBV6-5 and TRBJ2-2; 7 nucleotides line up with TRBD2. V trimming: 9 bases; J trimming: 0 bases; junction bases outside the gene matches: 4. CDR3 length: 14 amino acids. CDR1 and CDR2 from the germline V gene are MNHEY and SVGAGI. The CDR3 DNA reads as TGTGCCAGTAGCGGGCCACCGAACACCGGGGAGCTGTTTTTT. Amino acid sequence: CASSGPPNTGELFF.

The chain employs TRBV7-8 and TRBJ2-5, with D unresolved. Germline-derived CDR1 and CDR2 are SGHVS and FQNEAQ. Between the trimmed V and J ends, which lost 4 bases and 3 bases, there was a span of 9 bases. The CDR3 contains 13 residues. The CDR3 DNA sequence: TGTGCCAGCAGCTACGGAACGGAAGAGACCCAGTACTTC. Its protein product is CASSYGTEETQYF. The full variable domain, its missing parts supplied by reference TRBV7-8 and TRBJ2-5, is GAGVSQSPRYKVAKRGQDVALRCDPISGHVSLFWYQQALGQGPEFLTYFQNEAQLDKSGLPSDRFFAERPEGSVSTLKIQRTQQEDSAVYLCASSYGTEETQYFGPGTRLLVL.